These 4 T cell receptor beta chains came from one sample sequenced in a study of Graves' ophthalmopathy and Graves' hyperthyroidism. Investigators amplified TCR beta CDR3 regions from RNA transcripts. The library came from an HTBI-primed first-round RT-PCR and a second-round multiplex PCR. TCRdb reprocessed the multiplex PCR reads via MiXCR and lists one record per CDR3 protein. The sample gives about 740,000 distinct CDR3 sequences, around 40% of which show up once; roughly 46% is in the top ten. Material for sequencing was peripheral blood. The receptors come from an adult man with Graves' ophthalmopathy.

The chain joins TRBV10-3 to TRBJ2-5, with D possibly TRBD2 on 6 matching bases. The germline V gene has CDR1 ENHRY and CDR2 SYGVKD. This CDR3 region has 14 residues. Trimming left V 3 bases short and J 5 bases short, with 13 bases between. The CDR3 sequence: CAISDDLASETQYF. The CDR3, as DNA: TGTGCCATCAGTGATGATCTAGCGTCCGAGACCCAGTACTTC.

At least ten counts were recorded for this clonotype. The chain couples TRBV10-1 to TRBJ1-1; no clear D. The V and J ends lost 3 bases and 6 bases respectively, with 11 bases between them. This CDR3 spans 13 amino acids. The germline gives CDR1 WNHNN, CDR2 SYGVQD (reference sequence). This CDR3 reads CASSEGKGAEAFF. The CDR3 DNA is TGCGCCAGCAGTGAAGGGAAAGGCGCTGAAGCTTTCTTT.

Regarding this clonotype: At one boundary the junction diverges from the germline segment, which might be a read error. The V and J genes are TRBV6-5 and TRBJ1-1, with 8 bases identical to TRBD1. The length of the CDR3 is 13 residues. CDR1 MNHEY and CDR2 SVGAGI come from the germline V gene. CDR3 nucleotide sequence: TGTGCCAGCAGACAGAACAGGGGGACTGGAGCTTTCTTT. Amino acids: CASRQNRGTGAFF.

The chain couples TRBV10-3 to TRBJ1-5, with 7 bases fitting TRBD1. The V and J ends lost 0 bases and 5 bases, in that order; junction bases with no gene match: 4. CDR1 and CDR2 (germline): ENHRY, SYGVKD. CDR3 size: 15 residues. The CDR3 sequence: CAISESTQGDQPQHF. DNA for the CDR3: TGTGCCATCAGTGAGTCGACTCAGGGGGATCAGCCCCAGCATTTT.